The 19 T cell receptor beta chains below all came from one sample that was sequenced in a study of cytomegalovirus exposure and HLA in healthy donors. PCR primers comprised 60 Vbeta and 13 Jbeta primers. The table came from immunoSEQ multiplex PCR; TCRdb's copy has only in-frame clones and leaves some out. This sample has fewer than 250,000 clones, with 60% to 80% found just once. Material for sequencing was PBMCs. These receptors were taken from a male donor in good health and CMV-seronegative.

The rearrangement uses TRBV7-3 and TRBJ2-3; the match to TRBD1 covers 9 bases. The germline CDR1 and CDR2 sequences are SGHTA and FQGTGA. This CDR3 has 15 amino acids. V lost 2 bases and J lost 8; bases outside the gene matches: 8. This CDR3 reads CASSLPTGGGGTQYF. The CDR3 DNA sequence: TGTGCCAGCAGCTTACCAACAGGGGGCGGGGGTACGCAGTATTTT.

The V call is TRBV7-9, the J call TRBJ1-2; unclear D gene. The germline V gene encodes CDR1 SEHNR and CDR2 FQNEAQ (reference sequence). V was clipped by 5 bases and J by 2 bases, with 9 bases between them. The CDR3 consists of 13 residues. The CDR3 is CASSPQANYGYTF. The CDR3 nucleotides are TGTGCCAGCAGCCCCCAGGCAAACTATGGCTACACCTTC.

The chain links TRBV9 to TRBJ2-1; TRBD2 aligns across 7 bases. The CDR3 totals 16 residues. The ends lost 5 bases at V and 2 bases at J; junction bases unmatched: 10. Germline V lookup: CDR1 SGDLS, CDR2 YYNGEE. CDR3 sequence (DNA): TGTGCCAGCAGTGAGGCTATAGCGGGCCCCTACAATGAGCAGTTCTTC. Its translation is CASSEAIAGPYNEQFF. The full variable domain, its missing parts supplied by reference TRBV9 and TRBJ2-1, is DSGVTQTPKHLITATGQRVTLRCSPRSGDLSVYWYQQSLDQGLQFLIQYYNGEERAKGNILERFSAQQFPDLHSELNLSSLELGDSALYFCASSEAIAGPYNEQFFGPGTRLTVL.

This clone showed up just a few times. The chain links TRBV7-9 to TRBJ1-5; 7 nucleotides agree with TRBD1. The length of the CDR3 is 14 residues. Germline CDR1 reads SEHNR; CDR2 reads FQNEAQ (reference sequence). The trim removed 4 bases at V and 4 bases at J, leaving 4 bases unmatched. CDR3 sequence (DNA): TGTGCCAGCAGCTCGGGACAGCAAAATCAGCCCCAGCATTTT. It encodes CASSSGQQNQPQHF.

In its sample, this clone was seen once. The chain couples TRBV6-1 to TRBJ2-7, with 9 positions matching TRBD1. The germline gives CDR1 MNHNS, CDR2 SASEGT. CDR3 length equals 13 residues. Unmatched junction bases numbered 5, after V lost 6 bases and J lost 5 bases. The CDR3 spells CASSGDRAHEQYF. CDR3 nucleotide sequence: TGTGCCAGCAGCGGGGACAGGGCCCACGAGCAGTACTTC.

As to this clone: At one end the junction does not follow the germline gene, possibly because of a read error. Different DNA sequences within this sample yield the same CDR3. J is TRBJ2-7 and V is TRBV27, with D hard to call. Looked up from germline, CDR1 is MNHEY and CDR2 is SMNVEV (reference sequence). The CDR3 runs 12 residues. The CDR3 sequence: CASSFPPYEQYF. In DNA, the CDR3 is TGCGCCAGCAGTTTTCCCCCATACGAGCAGTACTTC.

The chain is built from TRBV2 and TRBJ2-4, with TRBD1 matching 10 bases. The CDR3 has 17 residues. CDR1 is SNHLY, CDR2 FYNNEI, per germline. V was pared by 1 base and J by 6 bases, with 9 bases of the junction left unmatched. CDR3 in DNA: TGTGCCAGCAGTGAAGGGGACAGGGGCCCCGCGGGAAACATTCAGTACTTC. This codes for CASSEGDRGPAGNIQYF.

The gene calls are TRBV2 and TRBJ2-3; possible D gene TRBD2, 6 bases. V lost 8 bases to trimming and J lost 3 bases, with 12 bases between them. The CDR3 contains 13 residues. Germline values: CDR1 SNHLY, CDR2 FYNNEI. As DNA, the CDR3 is TGTGCCAGCCGACTAGTTTTAACAGATACGCAGTATTTT. Translating it yields CASRLVLTDTQYF.

This clone was seen just once. This chain joins TRBV12-5 and TRBJ1-1; 7 bases align to TRBD1. The length of the CDR3 is 15 residues. The V gene's germline CDR1 is LGHNT and CDR2 FRNRAP. Germline trimming cut 1 base from V and 5 bases from J; bases unmatched to any gene: 7. The DNA for the CDR3 is TGTGCTAGTGGTTTGGCGACACCCAGGGGGACTGAAGCTTTCTTT. It is translated as CASGLATPRGTEAFF.

The chain links TRBV19 to TRBJ1-1; 7 nucleotides align to TRBD1. Per germline, CDR1 LNHDA and CDR2 SQIVND (reference sequence). This CDR3 has 15 amino acids. With V trimmed by 5 bases and J by 3 bases, 9 bases remained unmatched. The DNA of the CDR3 is TGTGCCAGTAGTCTAGCCGACAGGGCCGACACTGAAGCTTTCTTT. Its translation is CASSLADRADTEAFF.

This chain uses TRBV9 with TRBJ2-2; maybe TRBD2 (5 bases). The length of the CDR3 is 15 residues. Trimming stripped 1 base from V and 5 bases from J, with 12 bases between. Germline lookup yields CDR1 SGDLS and CDR2 YYNGEE. CDR3 protein: CASSVIGEWTGELFF. CDR3 bases: TGTGCCAGCAGCGTAATTGGGGAGTGGACCGGGGAGCTGTTTTTT. Complete variable domain (other parts from reference TRBV9 and TRBJ2-2): DSGVTQTPKHLITATGQRVTLRCSPRSGDLSVYWYQQSLDQGLQFLIQYYNGEERAKGNILERFSAQQFPDLHSELNLSSLELGDSALYFCASSVIGEWTGELFFGEGSRLTVL.

The J gene is TRBJ1-4, the V gene TRBV4-1, with 10 bases that match TRBD1. V dropped 10 bases and J dropped 4; count of bases not matched to a gene: 9. The V gene's germline CDR1 is MGHRA and CDR2 YSYEKL. The CDR3 runs 15 residues. The CDR3 here is CATRQGALNNEKLFF. DNA of the CDR3: TGCGCCACTAGACAGGGGGCGCTTAATAATGAAAAACTGTTTTTT.

The count of this clone is one. Germline and junction disagree at one end, which may indicate a read error. This rearrangement joins TRBV27 to TRBJ2-3; possible D gene TRBD1, 6 bases. The CDR3 runs to 14 residues. Germline V gene sequence: CDR1 MNHEY, CDR2 SMNVEV (reference sequence). CDR3 nucleotide sequence: TGTGCCAGCTTGAAACTTGGGGACACATATACGCAGTATTTT. Its protein is CASLKLGDTYTQYF.

This chain connects TRBV7-2 to TRBJ2-3; D uncertain. Germline-derived CDR1 and CDR2 are SGHTA and FQGNSA. CDR3 length equals 14 residues. V was shortened by 3 bases and J by 2 bases, with 9 bases between the two germline ends. The CDR3 spells CASSFGINTDTQYF. CDR3 in DNA: TGTGCCAGCAGCTTTGGCATAAACACAGATACGCAGTATTTT.

The CDR3 nucleotides are TGTGCCAGCAGCCTATCCGGACAGGGGACGATAGCTTTCTTT. Its protein is CASSLSGQGTIAFF. The chain carries TRBV7-9 and TRBJ1-1, with 9 bases fitting TRBD1. Germline lookup yields CDR1 SEHNR and CDR2 FQNEAQ (reference sequence). With 5 bases clipped from V and 10 bases from J, the junction kept 11 bases outside the gene matches. The CDR3 is made up of 14 amino acids.

The chain links TRBV5-4 to TRBJ2-5; tentatively, D is TRBD1 (5 bases). CDR1 is SGHNT and CDR2 is YYREEE in the germline V gene (reference sequence). The CDR3 loop spans 12 amino acids. V was cut by 7 bases and J by 2 bases, with 9 bases left in between. CDR3 amino acids: CASGARQETQYF. DNA for the CDR3: TGTGCCAGCGGGGCCAGACAAGAGACCCAGTACTTC. Complete variable domain (other parts from reference TRBV5-4 and TRBJ2-5): ETGVTQSPTHLIKTRGQQVTLRCSSQSGHNTVSWYQQALGQGPQFIFQYYREEENGRGNFPPRFSGLQFPNYSSELNVNALELDDSALYLCASGARQETQYFGPGTRLLVL.

This clone was recorded only once. V and J are TRBV7-2 and TRBJ2-5; TRBD2 might be the D (6 bases). CDR3 size: 16 residues. Germline assignment: CDR1 SGHTA and CDR2 FQGNSA. The germline V and J ends were trimmed by 1 base and 4 bases, with 16 bases remaining between them. The CDR3 spells CASSLGSGGISETQYF. The DNA for the CDR3 is TGTGCCAGCAGCTTAGGTTCCGGCGGGATCTCAGAGACCCAGTACTTC. Full variable domain (outside the CDR3, taken from reference TRBV7-2 and TRBJ2-5): GAGVSQSPSNKVTEKGKDVELRCDPISGHTALYWYRQSLGQGLEFLIYFQGNSAPDKSGLPSDRFSAERTGGSVSTLTIQRTQQEDSAVYLCASSLGSGGISETQYFGPGTRLLVL.

This chain joins TRBV6-6 and TRBJ1-1; the D is unclear. V lost 1 base to trimming and J lost 4 bases, with 10 bases between them. CDR3 length: 14 amino acids. Germline V gene data show CDR1 as MNHNY and CDR2 as SVGAGI (reference sequence). The CDR3 sequence: CASSYFGRSTEAFF. The CDR3 DNA reads as TGTGCCAGCAGTTACTTCGGGAGGTCCACTGAAGCTTTCTTT.

The rearrangement uses TRBV9 and TRBJ1-3; the D gene is possibly TRBD1 (5 bases). V gave up 5 bases and J gave up 4 bases, with 19 bases separating them. The CDR3 length is 16 residues. Germline CDR1 SGDLS, CDR2 YYNGEE. The CDR3 DNA follows: TGTGCCAGCAGTCTCCGGACATCCGTAGGGGGAAACACCATATATTTT. Residues: CASSLRTSVGGNTIYF.